What follows are 21 T cell receptor beta chains derived from one specimen sequenced in a study of T cell responses to AZD1222 COVID-19 vaccine. TCRdb keeps only in-frame clones here, not all; method: immunoSEQ multiplex PCR. The sample contains 140,000 to 150,000 clones, roughly 91% of which appear only once. The sample was peripheral blood, taken on day 0 of AZD1222 vaccination. The receptors shown here come from an adult in good health.

This clone occurred once. The chain combines TRBV11-2 with TRBJ2-2, with D maybe TRBD2 (6 bases). Germline CDR1 SGHAT, CDR2 FQNNGV. The V and J ends lost 8 bases and 1 base respectively, with 8 bases between them. The CDR3 loop spans 13 amino acids. The CDR3 sequence: CASLGGNTGELFF. The DNA of the CDR3 is TGTGCCAGCTTGGGGGGGAACACCGGGGAGCTGTTTTTT.

The chain recombines TRBV7-9 with TRBJ2-6, with D perhaps TRBD2 (6 bases). V was cut by 0 bases and J by 1 base, with 10 bases left in between. Germline CDR1 SEHNR, CDR2 FQNEAQ (reference sequence). CDR3 length equals 17 residues. The CDR3 reads CASSLAGGRSGANVLTF. Here the CDR3 DNA reads TGTGCCAGCAGCTTAGCCGGGGGACGGTCTGGGGCCAACGTCCTGACTTTC.

The V gene is TRBV9, the J gene TRBJ2-1, with 11 positions matching TRBD2. This CDR3 spans 18 amino acids. J gave up 5 bases and V 0 bases, and 10 bases lay outside the gene matches. Germline loops: CDR1 SGDLS, CDR2 YYNGEE. The CDR3 nucleotides read TGTGCCAGCAGCGTAGGTCTAGCGGGGGGCCTCGTTGACAATGAGCAGTTCTTC. This translates into CASSVGLAGGLVDNEQFF.

The rearrangement links TRBV3-1 (or the pseudogene TRBV3-2) to TRBJ1-6; D unresolved. V lost 2 bases and J 6 bases, leaving 5 bases between the germline ends. The CDR3 is made up of 13 amino acids. Looked up from germline, CDR1 is LGHDT and CDR2 is YNNKEL (reference sequence). CDR3 DNA sequence: TGTGCCAGCAGCCAACAGGTTAATTCACCCCTCCACTTT. Its translation is CASSQQVNSPLHF.

V gene TRBV7-9 combines with J gene TRBJ1-1; 10 positions match TRBD1. Unmatched junction bases numbered 12, after V lost 3 bases and J lost 5 bases. The CDR3 extends over 17 amino acids. CDR1 is SEHNR, CDR2 FQNEAQ, per germline (reference sequence). Here the CDR3 reads CASSFFGRDRGFTEAFF. In nucleotides, the CDR3 is TGTGCCAGCAGCTTTTTCGGTCGGGACAGGGGATTTACTGAAGCTTTCTTT.

The chain carries TRBV6-6 and TRBJ2-7; tentative D call: TRBD1 (6 bases). V was cut by 5 bases and J by 0 bases, with 14 bases left in between. The CDR3 spans 15 residues. Germline values: CDR1 MNHNY, CDR2 SVGAGI (reference sequence). For the CDR3, the DNA is TGTGCCAGCAGTCCTGGGACATCAAGCTCCTACGAGCAGTACTTC. Its protein product is CASSPGTSSSYEQYF.

The chain has TRBV5-1 and TRBJ1-2; D is undetermined. Germline CDR1 reads SGHRS; CDR2 reads YFSETQ. Trimming took off 1 base at V and 4 bases at J, with 5 bases between the two ends. This CDR3 has 12 residues. CDR3 sequence reads: CASSLQGYGYTF. CDR3 sequence (DNA): TGCGCCAGCAGCTTGCAAGGCTATGGCTACACCTTC.

The CDR3 DNA sequence: TGTGCCAGCAGCTCGGCAGGGGGAACTAACTATGGCTACACCTTC. Its translation: CASSSAGGTNYGYTF. The rearrangement uses TRBV5-5 and TRBJ1-2, with 7 positions matching TRBD1. Germline V gives CDR1 SGHKS, CDR2 YYEKEE (reference sequence). V was clipped by 3 bases and J by 0 bases; unmatched bases: 5. This CDR3 has 15 residues. The variable domain in full, with the rest retrieved from reference TRBV5-5 and TRBJ1-2, is DAGVTQSPTHLIKTRGQQVTLRCSPISGHKSVSWYQQVLGQGPQFIFQYYEKEERGRGNFPDRFSARQFPNYSSELNVNALLLGDSALYLCASSSAGGTNYGYTFGSGTRLTVV.

The chain is built from TRBV16 and TRBJ1-2, with D uncertain. Germline V lookup: CDR1 KGHSY, CDR2 FQNENV. Trimming shortened V by 0 bases and J by 5 bases, and 7 bases separated the two germline ends. The CDR3 has 13 amino acids. CDR3 protein: CASSQSDMYGYTF. In DNA form, the CDR3 reads TGTGCCAGCAGCCAATCTGATATGTATGGCTACACCTTC.

The chain carries TRBV3-1 (or the pseudogene TRBV3-2) and TRBJ2-7; tentatively, D is TRBD2 (6 bases). CDR3 length: 15 amino acids. Looked up from germline, CDR1 is LGHDT and CDR2 is YNNKEL (reference sequence). V was clipped by 4 bases and J by 3 bases, with 16 bases between them. The CDR3 is CASSPSGTGDYEQYF. The CDR3, as DNA: TGTGCCAGCAGCCCCTCCGGGACGGGGGACTACGAGCAGTACTTC.

This clone was recorded once. The rearrangement uses TRBV6-5 and TRBJ1-5; D might be TRBD1 (5 bases). There are 13 residues in the CDR3. The V end lost 4 bases, the J end lost 6 bases, and 10 bases lay between the germline ends. CDR1 is MNHEY, CDR2 SVGAGI, per germline. This chain's CDR3 is CASSSQGGQPQHF. The CDR3 DNA reads as TGTGCCAGCAGTTCGCAGGGTGGTCAGCCCCAGCATTTT.

V and J are TRBV6-2 or TRBV6-3 and TRBJ2-7, with TRBD1 identical over 9 bases. Germline V gene data show CDR1 as MNHEY and CDR2 as SVGEGT. The CDR3 sequence is 17 residues long. The junction had 13 bases not matched to a gene; V was cut back by 1 base and J by 6 bases. CDR3 in DNA: TGTGCCAGCAGTTACTACCCCTCGGGACAGGGCCCCTTCGAGCAGTACTTC. Protein: CASSYYPSGQGPFEQYF.

The V gene is TRBV21-1, the J gene TRBJ2-7; TRBD1, the table's D call, lacks a check against the DNA. TRBV21-1 is flagged as a pseudogene. This CDR3 region has 19 residues. CDR3 region: CASSKEEGRGLRYPYEQYF. The CDR3 coding sequence is TGTGCCAGCAGCAAAGAGGAAGGCAGGGGGCTTCGATACCCCTACGAGCAGTACTTC.

The chain recombines TRBV5-4 with TRBJ2-2, with D perhaps matching TRBD1 (5 bases). Germline V gives CDR1 SGHNT, CDR2 YYREEE (reference sequence). This CDR3 is built from 16 residues. With 0 bases removed from V and 6 bases from J, the gap between germline ends came to 15 bases. The CDR3 region is CASSLEGAWAPGELFF. DNA for the CDR3: TGTGCCAGCAGCTTGGAAGGGGCTTGGGCTCCCGGGGAGCTGTTTTTT.

The chain links TRBV9 to TRBJ2-1, with D possibly being TRBD1 (5 bases). The germline CDR1 and CDR2 sequences are SGDLS and YYNGEE. This CDR3 is 16 amino acids long. Trimming pared 0 bases from V and 8 bases from J, leaving 18 bases between. The CDR3 spells CASSVGNKGIVYEQFF. DNA of the CDR3: TGTGCCAGCAGCGTAGGAAACAAGGGGATCGTCTATGAGCAGTTCTTC.

This clone was counted a few times. The rearrangement uses TRBV7-6 and TRBJ2-3; the match to TRBD2 covers 11 bases. The V and J ends lost 2 bases and 1 base, in that order; junction bases with no gene match: 8. Germline V gene sequence: CDR1 SGHVS, CDR2 FNYEAQ. This CDR3 comprises 18 residues. The CDR3 reads CASSLRSGGAGGTDTQYF. CDR3 coding DNA: TGTGCCAGCAGCTTACGTAGCGGGGGGGCCGGGGGCACAGATACGCAGTATTTT.

V is TRBV2 and J is TRBJ1-6; D is undetermined. CDR1 SNHLY and CDR2 FYNNEI come from the germline V gene. Trimming shortened V by 2 bases and J by 6 bases, and 11 bases separated the two germline ends. This CDR3 contains 15 residues. Here the CDR3 DNA reads TGTGCCAGCAGTGAATTATCAGGTGTTAATTCACCCCTCCACTTT. Protein: CASSELSGVNSPLHF.

The DNA of the CDR3 is TGTGCCACCAGCAGAGATAAACGGGACGGTGCTAACTATGGCTACACCTTC. Its protein is CATSRDKRDGANYGYTF. The V and J genes are TRBV15 and TRBJ1-2, with D possibly TRBD1 on 5 matching bases. CDR3 length: 17 residues. Germline V gene lookup returns CDR1 LNHNV and CDR2 YYDKDF (reference sequence). The germline V and J ends were trimmed by 0 bases and 0 bases, with 14 bases remaining between them.

This clone was counted only a few times. The genes are TRBV6-5 and TRBJ1-2; D is perhaps TRBD1 (5 bases). Trimming removed 6 bases from V and 2 bases from J, with 10 bases in between. From germline, CDR1 is MNHEY and CDR2 SVGAGI. The CDR3 length is 13 residues. In nucleotides, the CDR3 is TGTGCCAGCAGCCACGACAGAAACTATGGCTACACCTTC. Translating it yields CASSHDRNYGYTF.

This chain joins TRBV7-6 and TRBJ2-5, with D possibly matching TRBD1 (5 bases). The CDR3 has 15 amino acids. Germline V gene data show CDR1 as SGHVS and CDR2 as FNYEAQ. Trimming shortened V by 1 base and J by 4 bases, and 13 bases separated the two germline ends. The CDR3 protein is CASSLGPIRGETQYF. Written as DNA, the CDR3 is TGTGCCAGCAGCTTAGGTCCCATTAGGGGAGAGACCCAGTACTTC.

This clone was seen a single time. The CDR3 region is CVRSLDREENQPQHF. For the CDR3, the DNA is TGTGTCAGAAGCTTAGACAGGGAAGAGAATCAGCCCCAGCATTTT. V usage is TRBV7-5 and J usage is TRBJ1-5; TRBD1 reflects the table's D call only, with no check against the DNA. TRBV7-5 is given as a pseudogene. CDR3 size: 15 residues.